This T cell receptor beta chain was captured by sequencing in a study of shared clonotypes between healthy human individuals. Study information: Each donor's CD4 naive and CD4 memory cells filled three plates apiece, CD8 naive two, and CD8 memory one.

The assay used deep level. Assay used: immunoSEQ multiplex PCR; TCRdb lists only in-frame clones, some missing. Here the sample spans about 530,000 clones, 90% to 97% being singletons. Naive CD45RA+ and memory CD45RA-negative subsets were split from CD4+ cells. CDR1 SNHLY and CDR2 FYNNEI come from the germline V gene. After removal of 3 bases from V and 0 bases from J, the junction contained 5 bases not matched to a gene. This CDR3 is 17 amino acids long. This chain connects TRBV2 to TRBJ2-7; 13 bases are a match to TRBD2. The material sequenced was naive CD4+ T cells sorted from blood. Described subset: CD45RA+ positively selected. The source is a woman in her twenties or thirties in good health. The CDR3 region has the DNA TGTGCCAGCAGTGATCGGACTAGCGGGAGAAGCTCCTACGAGCAGTACTTC. Amino acids: CASSDRTSGRSSYEQYF.